Listed below are T cell receptor beta chains from one sample, sequenced in a study of identical twins. TCRdb reprocessed the 5' RACE reads with MiXCR, giving one entry per CDR3 protein. The table includes 200,000 or so distinct CDR3 sequences, less than 8% detected once. These data are also associated with another study on yellow fever vaccine responses in identical twins.

Sequenced material: memory (CD45RO+) T cells sorted from blood. These TCRs come from a woman aged 18-35 years in good health. The CDR3 runs from the conserved cysteine through the conserved F or W. D genes are given only for firm matches. Expanded clones are given a class, and other clones once, few, many or no size at all.

D gene	clone size	V gene	J gene	CDR3 protein	CDR3 DNA
-	-	TRBV6-5	TRBJ2-2	CASSSTSPTGELFF	TGTGCCAGCAGTTCAACTAGTCCCACCGGGGAGCTGTTTTTT
-	-	TRBV12-3/TRBV12-4	TRBJ2-6	CASTPGAGANVLTF	TGTGCCAGCACCCCGGGGGCTGGGGCCAACGTCCTGACTTTC
TRBD2	few	TRBV5-1	TRBJ2-3	CASSLGEGLGTDTQYF	TGCGCCAGCAGCTTGGGGGAGGGCCTTGGCACAGATACGCAGTATTTT
-	few	TRBV6-2/TRBV6-3	TRBJ1-3	CASIYGSSGNTIYF	TGTGCCAGCATCTACGGGAGCTCTGGAAACACCATATATTTT
-	-	TRBV5-6	TRBJ2-7	CASSSWWGNEQYF	TGTGCCAGCAGCTCTTGGTGGGGGAACGAGCAGTACTTC
-	many	TRBV7-9	TRBJ2-2	CASSLGTYTGELFF	TGTGCCAGCAGCTTAGGGACTTACACCGGGGAGCTGTTTTTT
TRBD1	-	TRBV29-1	TRBJ1-2	CSVVGDSNYGYTF	TGCAGCGTTGTAGGGGACAGTAACTATGGCTACACCTTC
TRBD1	many	TRBV4-2	TRBJ1-4	CASSQEAGGDPGEKLFF	TGTGCCAGCAGCCAAGAGGCAGGGGGCGACCCCGGAGAAAAACTGTTTTTT
-	-	TRBV2	TRBJ2-7	CASRLNTYEQYF	TGTGCCAGCAGACTAAATACCTACGAGCAGTACTTC
TRBD2	few	TRBV6-2/TRBV6-3	TRBJ2-7	CASSPGLGRVTDEQYF	TGTGCCAGCAGTCCCGGACTAGGGCGGGTGACGGACGAGCAGTACTTC
TRBD2	-	TRBV12-5	TRBJ2-1	CASGFPPAREGYNEQFF	TGTGCTAGTGGTTTCCCCCCGGCCAGGGAGGGCTACAATGAGCAGTTCTTC
-	-	TRBV7-8	TRBJ1-5	CASSLAESGNQPQHF	TGTGCCAGCAGCTTAGCGGAAAGTGGAAATCAGCCCCAGCATTTT
-	-	TRBV6-5	TRBJ1-1	CASSYSSVGEAFF	TGTGCCAGCAGTTACTCATCGGTAGGAGAAGCTTTCTTT
-	few	TRBV6-5	TRBJ2-7	CAPPGGDYEQYF	TGTGCCCCCCCCGGAGGAGACTACGAGCAGTACTTC
TRBD1	few	TRBV7-6	TRBJ2-3	CASSVRIAGQGSTDTQYF	TGTGCCAGCAGCGTTAGAATAGCGGGACAGGGGAGCACAGATACGCAGTATTTT
-	few	TRBV7-9	TRBJ1-2	CASSFMGGPIGYGYTF	TGTGCCAGCAGCTTTATGGGAGGACCGATAGGCTATGGCTACACCTTC
-	many	TRBV12-3/TRBV12-4	TRBJ2-5	CASSLAGGGETQYF	TGTGCCAGCAGTTTAGCGGGAGGTGGGGAGACCCAGTACTTC
-	-	TRBV11-2	TRBJ2-2	CASSSKGYKNTGELFF	TGTGCCAGCAGCTCAAAAGGTTACAAGAACACCGGGGAGCTGTTTTTT